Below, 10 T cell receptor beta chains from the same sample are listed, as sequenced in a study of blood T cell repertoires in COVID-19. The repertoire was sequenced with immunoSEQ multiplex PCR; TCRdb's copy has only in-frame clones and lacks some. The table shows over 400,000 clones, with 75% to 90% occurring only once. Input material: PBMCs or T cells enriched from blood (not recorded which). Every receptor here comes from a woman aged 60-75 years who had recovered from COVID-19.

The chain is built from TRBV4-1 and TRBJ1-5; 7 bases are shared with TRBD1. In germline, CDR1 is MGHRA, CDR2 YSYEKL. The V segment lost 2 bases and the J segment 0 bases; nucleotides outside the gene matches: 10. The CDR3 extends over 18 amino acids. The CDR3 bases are TGCGCCAGCAGCCAATCCCCGGGGACAGAGTATAGCAATCAGCCCCAGCATTTT. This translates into CASSQSPGTEYSNQPQHF.

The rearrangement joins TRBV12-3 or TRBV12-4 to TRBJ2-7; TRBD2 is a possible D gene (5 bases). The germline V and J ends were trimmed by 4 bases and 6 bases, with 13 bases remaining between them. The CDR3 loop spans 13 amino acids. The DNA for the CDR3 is TGTGCCAGCAGTTCCTCCGGGGTGTCCGAGCAGTACGTC. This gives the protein CASSSSGVSEQYV.

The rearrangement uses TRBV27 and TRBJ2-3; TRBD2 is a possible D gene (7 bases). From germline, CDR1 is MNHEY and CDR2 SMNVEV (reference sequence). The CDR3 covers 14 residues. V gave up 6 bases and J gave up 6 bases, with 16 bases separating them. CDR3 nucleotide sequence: TGTGCCAGCAGGCCTAGCAGGGGAGGGGATACGCAGTATTTT. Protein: CASRPSRGGDTQYF.

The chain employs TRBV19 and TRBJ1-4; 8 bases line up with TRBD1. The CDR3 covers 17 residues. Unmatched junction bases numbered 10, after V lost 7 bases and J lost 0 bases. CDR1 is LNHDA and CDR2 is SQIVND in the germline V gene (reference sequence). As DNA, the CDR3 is TGTGCCAGTAAGTCAGGGGGCGCAGATGCAACTAATGAAAAACTGTTTTTT. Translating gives CASKSGGADATNEKLFF.

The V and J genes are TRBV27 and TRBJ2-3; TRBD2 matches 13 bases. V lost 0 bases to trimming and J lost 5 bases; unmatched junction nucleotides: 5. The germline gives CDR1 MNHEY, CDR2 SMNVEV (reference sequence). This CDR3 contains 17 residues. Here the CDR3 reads CASSLSVLAGGGDTQYF. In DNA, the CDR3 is TGTGCCAGCAGTTTATCAGTACTAGCGGGGGGGGGAGATACGCAGTATTTT.

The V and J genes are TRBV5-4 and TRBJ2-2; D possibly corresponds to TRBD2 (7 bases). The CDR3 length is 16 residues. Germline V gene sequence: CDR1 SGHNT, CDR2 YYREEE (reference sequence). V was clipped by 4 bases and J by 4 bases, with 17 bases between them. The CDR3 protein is CASSPGRGHITGELFF. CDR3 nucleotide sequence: TGTGCCAGCAGCCCAGGGAGGGGACATATCACCGGGGAGCTGTTTTTT.

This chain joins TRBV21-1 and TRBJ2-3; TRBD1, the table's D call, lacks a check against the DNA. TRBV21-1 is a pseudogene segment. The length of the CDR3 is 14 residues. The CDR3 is CASTPSQGADTQYF. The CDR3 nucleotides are TGTGCCAGCACGCCGAGTCAGGGGGCTGATACGCAGTATTTT.

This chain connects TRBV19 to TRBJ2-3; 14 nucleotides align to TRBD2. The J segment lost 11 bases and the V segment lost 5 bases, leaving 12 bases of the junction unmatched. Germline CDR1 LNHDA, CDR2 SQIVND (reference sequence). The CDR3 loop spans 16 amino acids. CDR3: CASSDGGTSGGVKQYF. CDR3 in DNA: TGTGCCAGTAGTGACGGAGGGACTAGCGGGGGAGTTAAGCAGTATTTT.

CDR3 sequence reads: CSSGSSNGYTF. CDR3 in DNA: TGCAGTTCCGGGTCTTCTAATGGCTACACCTTC. V is TRBV29-1 and J is TRBJ1-2; D call uncertain. This CDR3 region has 11 residues. Germline V gene data show CDR1 as SQVTM and CDR2 as ANQGSEA.

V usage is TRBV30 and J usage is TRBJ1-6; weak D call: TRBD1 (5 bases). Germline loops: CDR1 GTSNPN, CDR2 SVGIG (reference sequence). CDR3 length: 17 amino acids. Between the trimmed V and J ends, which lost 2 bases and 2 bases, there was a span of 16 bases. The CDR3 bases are TGTGCCTGGAGTCGAGACAGCTACTCCACCTATAATTCACCCCTCCACTTT. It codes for CAWSRDSYSTYNSPLHF.